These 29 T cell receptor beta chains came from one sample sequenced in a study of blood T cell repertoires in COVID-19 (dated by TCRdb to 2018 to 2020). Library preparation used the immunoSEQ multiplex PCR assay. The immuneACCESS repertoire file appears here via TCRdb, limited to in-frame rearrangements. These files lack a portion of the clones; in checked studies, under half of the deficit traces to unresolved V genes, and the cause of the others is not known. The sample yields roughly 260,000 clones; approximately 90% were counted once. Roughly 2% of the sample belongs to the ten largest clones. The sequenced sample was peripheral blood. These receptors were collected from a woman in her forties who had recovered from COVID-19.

Here the CDR3 DNA reads TGTGCCAGCAGTCAAGGACTAGCGGGAGGGACCGGGGAGCTGTTTTTT. Amino acids: CASSQGLAGGTGELFF. V gene TRBV7-2 combines with J gene TRBJ2-2; 15 nucleotides agree with TRBD2. From germline, CDR1 is SGHTA and CDR2 FQGNSA. V lost 6 bases to trimming and J lost 5 bases; unmatched junction nucleotides: 4. The CDR3 sequence is 16 residues long.

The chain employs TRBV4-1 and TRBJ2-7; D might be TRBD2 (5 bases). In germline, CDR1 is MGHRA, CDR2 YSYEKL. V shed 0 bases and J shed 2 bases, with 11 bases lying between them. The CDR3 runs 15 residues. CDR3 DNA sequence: TGCGCCAGCAGCCAAGATCGAGGGCTACCCTACGAGCAGTACTTC. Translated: CASSQDRGLPYEQYF.

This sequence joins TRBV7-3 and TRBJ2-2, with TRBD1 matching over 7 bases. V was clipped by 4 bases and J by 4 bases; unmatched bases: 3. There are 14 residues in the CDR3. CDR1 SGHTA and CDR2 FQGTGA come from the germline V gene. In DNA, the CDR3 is TGTGCCAGCAGCTCGACAGGGAGCACCGGGGAGCTGTTTTTT. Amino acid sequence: CASSSTGSTGELFF. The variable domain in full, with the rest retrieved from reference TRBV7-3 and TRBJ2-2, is GAGVSQTPSNKVTEKGKYVELRCDPISGHTALYWYRQSLGQGPEFLIYFQGTGAADDSGLPNDRFFAVRPEGSVSTLKIQRTERGDSAVYLCASSSTGSTGELFFGEGSRLTVL.

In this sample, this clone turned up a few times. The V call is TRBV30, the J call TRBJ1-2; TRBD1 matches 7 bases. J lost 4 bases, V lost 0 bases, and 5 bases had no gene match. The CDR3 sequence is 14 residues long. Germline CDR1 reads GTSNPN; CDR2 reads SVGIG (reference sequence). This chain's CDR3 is CAWSVQWDSYGYTF. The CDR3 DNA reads TGTGCCTGGAGTGTACAGTGGGACAGCTATGGCTACACCTTC.

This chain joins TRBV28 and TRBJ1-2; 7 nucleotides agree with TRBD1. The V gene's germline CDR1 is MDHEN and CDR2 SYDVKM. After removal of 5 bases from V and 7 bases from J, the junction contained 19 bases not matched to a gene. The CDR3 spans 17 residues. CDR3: CASSTLPGQRGYSGYTF. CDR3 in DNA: TGTGCCAGCAGTACGTTGCCGGGACAGAGAGGATATAGTGGCTACACCTTC.

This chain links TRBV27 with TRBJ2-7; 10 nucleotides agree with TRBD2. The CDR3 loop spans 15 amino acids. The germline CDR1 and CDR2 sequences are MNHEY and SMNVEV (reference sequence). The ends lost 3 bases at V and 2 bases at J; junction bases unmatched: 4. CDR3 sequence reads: CASSFAGTSAYEQYF. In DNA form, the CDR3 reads TGTGCCAGCAGTTTCGCCGGGACTAGCGCCTACGAGCAGTACTTC.

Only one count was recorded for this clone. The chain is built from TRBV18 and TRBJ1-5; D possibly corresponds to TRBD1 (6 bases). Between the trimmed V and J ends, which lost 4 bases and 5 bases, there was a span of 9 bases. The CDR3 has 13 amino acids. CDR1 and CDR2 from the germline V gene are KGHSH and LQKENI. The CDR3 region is CASSRQEHQPQHF. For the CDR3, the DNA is TGTGCCAGCTCACGACAGGAGCATCAGCCCCAGCATTTT.

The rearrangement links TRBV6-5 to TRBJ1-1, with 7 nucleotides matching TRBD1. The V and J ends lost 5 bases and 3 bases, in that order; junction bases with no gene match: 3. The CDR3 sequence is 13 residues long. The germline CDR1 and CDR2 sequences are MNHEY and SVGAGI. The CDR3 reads CASSLDRDTEAFF. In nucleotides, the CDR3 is TGTGCCAGCAGTCTCGACAGGGACACTGAAGCTTTCTTT.

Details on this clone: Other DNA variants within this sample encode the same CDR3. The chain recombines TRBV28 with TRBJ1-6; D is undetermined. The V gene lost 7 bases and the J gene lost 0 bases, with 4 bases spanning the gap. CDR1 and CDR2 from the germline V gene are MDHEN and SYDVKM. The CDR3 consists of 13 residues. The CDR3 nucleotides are TGTGCCAGCACCAGCTCCTATAATTCACCCCTCCACTTT. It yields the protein CASTSSYNSPLHF.

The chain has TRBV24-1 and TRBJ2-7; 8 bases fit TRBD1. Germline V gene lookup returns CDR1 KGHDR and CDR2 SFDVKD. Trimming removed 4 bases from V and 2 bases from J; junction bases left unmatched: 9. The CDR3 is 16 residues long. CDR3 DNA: TGTGCCACCAGTGACCACCGGACAGGGATCCCCTACGAGCAGTACTTC. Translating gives CATSDHRTGIPYEQYF.

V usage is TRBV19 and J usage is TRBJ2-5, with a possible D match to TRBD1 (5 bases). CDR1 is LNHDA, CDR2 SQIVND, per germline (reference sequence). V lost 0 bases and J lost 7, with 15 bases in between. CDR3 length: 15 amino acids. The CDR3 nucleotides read TGTGCCAGTAGTATAGATAACAGGAGAATTGGGACCCAGTACTTC. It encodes CASSIDNRRIGTQYF.

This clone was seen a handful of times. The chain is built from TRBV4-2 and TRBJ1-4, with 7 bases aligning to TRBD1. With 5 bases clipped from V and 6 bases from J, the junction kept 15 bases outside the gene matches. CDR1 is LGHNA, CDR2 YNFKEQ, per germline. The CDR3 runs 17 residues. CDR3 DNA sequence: TGTGCCAGCAGCGCGCGCCTTCGGCAGGGGGGTGATGAAAAACTGTTTTTT. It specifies CASSARLRQGGDEKLFF.

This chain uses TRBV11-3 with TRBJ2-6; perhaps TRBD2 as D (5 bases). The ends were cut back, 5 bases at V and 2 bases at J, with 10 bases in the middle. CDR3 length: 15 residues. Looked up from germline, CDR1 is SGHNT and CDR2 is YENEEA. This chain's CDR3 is CASSPYGTGANVLTF. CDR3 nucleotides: TGTGCCAGCAGCCCGTACGGGACTGGGGCCAACGTCCTGACTTTC. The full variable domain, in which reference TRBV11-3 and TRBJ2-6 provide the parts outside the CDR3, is EAGVVQSPRYKIIEKKQPVAFWCNPISGHNTLYWYLQNLGQGPELLIRYENEEAVDDSQLPKDRFSAERLKGVDSTLKIQPAELGDSAVYLCASSPYGTGANVLTFGAGSRLTVL.

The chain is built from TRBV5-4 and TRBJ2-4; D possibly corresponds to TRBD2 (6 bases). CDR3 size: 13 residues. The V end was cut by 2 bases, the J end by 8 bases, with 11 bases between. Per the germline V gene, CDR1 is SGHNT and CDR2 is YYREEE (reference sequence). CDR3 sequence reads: CASSLQPGDIQYF. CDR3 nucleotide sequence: TGTGCCAGCAGCTTACAGCCGGGGGACATTCAGTACTTC. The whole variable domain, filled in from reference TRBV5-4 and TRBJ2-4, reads ETGVTQSPTHLIKTRGQQVTLRCSSQSGHNTVSWYQQALGQGPQFIFQYYREEENGRGNFPPRFSGLQFPNYSSELNVNALELDDSALYLCASSLQPGDIQYFGAGTRLSVL.

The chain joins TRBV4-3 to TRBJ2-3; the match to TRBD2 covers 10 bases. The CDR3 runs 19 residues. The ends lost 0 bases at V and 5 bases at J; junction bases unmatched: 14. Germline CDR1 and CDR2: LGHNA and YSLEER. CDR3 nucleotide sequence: TGCGCCAGCAGCCAAGATACAAGACGGGCTAGCGGGAGTGGAGATACGCAGTATTTT. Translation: CASSQDTRRASGSGDTQYF.

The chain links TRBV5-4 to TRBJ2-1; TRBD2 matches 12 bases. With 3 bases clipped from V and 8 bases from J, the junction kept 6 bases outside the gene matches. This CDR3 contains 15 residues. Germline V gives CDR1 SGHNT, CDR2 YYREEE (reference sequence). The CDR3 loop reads CASSSLAGGPDEQFF. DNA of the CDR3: TGTGCCAGCAGCTCGCTAGCGGGGGGGCCCGATGAGCAGTTCTTC.

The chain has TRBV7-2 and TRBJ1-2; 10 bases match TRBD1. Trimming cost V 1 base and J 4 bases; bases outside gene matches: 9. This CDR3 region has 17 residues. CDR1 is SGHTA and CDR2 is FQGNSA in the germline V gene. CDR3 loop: CASSLGVWDRGGYGYTF. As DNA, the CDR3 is TGTGCCAGCAGCTTAGGAGTGTGGGACAGGGGCGGCTATGGCTACACCTTC.

The CDR3 loop is CASSPEWEFNSPLHF. CDR3 in DNA: TGCGCCAGCAGCCCTGAATGGGAGTTTAATTCACCCCTCCACTTT. The rearrangement links TRBV4-1 to TRBJ1-6; D gene uncertain. This CDR3 is built from 15 residues. V lost 4 bases and J lost 6, with 13 bases in between. From germline, CDR1 is MGHRA and CDR2 YSYEKL.

Written as DNA, the CDR3 is TGCGCCAGCAGCGCGGGACTAGCGGGAGAGGTTGATACGCAGTATTTT. It yields the protein CASSAGLAGEVDTQYF. The gene calls are TRBV5-1 and TRBJ2-3; TRBD2 matches 14 bases. The J segment lost 6 bases and the V segment lost 4 bases, leaving 7 bases of the junction unmatched. This CDR3 is built from 16 residues. The germline CDR1 and CDR2 sequences are SGHRS and YFSETQ.

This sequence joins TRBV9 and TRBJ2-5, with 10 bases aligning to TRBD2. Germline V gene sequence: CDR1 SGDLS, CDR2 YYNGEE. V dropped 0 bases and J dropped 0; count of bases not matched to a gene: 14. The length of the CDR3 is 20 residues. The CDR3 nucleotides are TGTGCCAGCAGCGTAGAGGTGGGGCTAGCGGGAGCGGGGTACCAAGAGACCCAGTACTTC. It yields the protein CASSVEVGLAGAGYQETQYF.

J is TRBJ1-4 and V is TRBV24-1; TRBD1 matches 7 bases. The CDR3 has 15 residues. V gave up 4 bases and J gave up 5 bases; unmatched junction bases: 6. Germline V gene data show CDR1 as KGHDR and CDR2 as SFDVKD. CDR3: CATSDSQGWNEKLFF. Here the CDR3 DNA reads TGTGCCACCAGTGACTCACAGGGGTGGAATGAAAAACTGTTTTTT.

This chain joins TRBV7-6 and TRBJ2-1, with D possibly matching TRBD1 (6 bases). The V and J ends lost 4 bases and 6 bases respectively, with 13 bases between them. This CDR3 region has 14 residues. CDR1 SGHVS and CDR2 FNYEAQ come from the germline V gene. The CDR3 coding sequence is TGTGCCAGCAGCTCCCACCACAGGGCCAATGAGCAGTTCTTC. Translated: CASSSHHRANEQFF.

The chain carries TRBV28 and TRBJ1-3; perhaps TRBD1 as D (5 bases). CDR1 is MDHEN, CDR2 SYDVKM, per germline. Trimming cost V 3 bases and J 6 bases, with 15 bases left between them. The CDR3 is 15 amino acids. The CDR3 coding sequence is TGTGCCAGCAGTTTGTCATTGGGGCAGCCAAACACCATATATTTT. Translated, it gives CASSLSLGQPNTIYF. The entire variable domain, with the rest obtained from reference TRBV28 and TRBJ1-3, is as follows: DVKVTQSSRYLVKRTGEKVFLECVQDMDHENMFWYRQDPGLGLRLIYFSYDVKMKEKGDIPEGYSVSREKKERFSLILESASTNQTSMYLCASSLSLGQPNTIYFGEGSWLTVV.

CDR3 bases: TGCAGCGCTAGCGGGATAAGCTATGAGCAGTTCTTC. Translating gives CSASGISYEQFF. The V and J genes are TRBV29-1 and TRBJ2-1; 9 bases align to TRBD2. The junction had 6 bases not matched to a gene; V was cut back by 7 bases and J by 8 bases. The CDR3 runs to 12 residues. Germline CDR1 reads SQVTM; CDR2 reads ANQGSEA.

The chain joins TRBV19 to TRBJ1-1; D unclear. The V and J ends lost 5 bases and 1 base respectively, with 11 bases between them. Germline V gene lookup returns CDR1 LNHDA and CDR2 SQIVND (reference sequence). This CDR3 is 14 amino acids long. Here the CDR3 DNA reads TGTGCCAGTAGTCCCAGGATTACGAACACTGAAGCTTTCTTT. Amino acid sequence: CASSPRITNTEAFF.

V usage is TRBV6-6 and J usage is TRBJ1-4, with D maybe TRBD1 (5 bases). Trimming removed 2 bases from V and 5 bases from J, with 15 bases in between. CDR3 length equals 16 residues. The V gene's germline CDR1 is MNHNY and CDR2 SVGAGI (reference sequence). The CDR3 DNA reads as TGTGCCAGCAGTTACGGGCAGGGCAGTACAAATGAAAAACTGTTTTTT. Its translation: CASSYGQGSTNEKLFF.

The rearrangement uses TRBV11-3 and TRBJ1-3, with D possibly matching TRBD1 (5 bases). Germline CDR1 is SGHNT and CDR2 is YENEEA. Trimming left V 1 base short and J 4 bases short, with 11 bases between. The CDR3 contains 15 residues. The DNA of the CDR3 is TGTGCCAGCAGCTTAGGGCCAGGGCAAGGAAACACCATATATTTT. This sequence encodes CASSLGPGQGNTIYF.

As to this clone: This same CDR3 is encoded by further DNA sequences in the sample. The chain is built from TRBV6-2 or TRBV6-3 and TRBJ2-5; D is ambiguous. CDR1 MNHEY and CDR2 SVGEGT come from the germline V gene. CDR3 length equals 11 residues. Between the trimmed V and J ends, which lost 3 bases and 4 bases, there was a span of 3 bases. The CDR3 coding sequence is TGTGCCAGCAGTTATATAGAGACCCAGTACTTC. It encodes CASSYIETQYF.

CDR3 sequence reads: CATATGRETQYF. For the CDR3, the DNA is TGTGCCACCGCGACAGGGAGGGAGACCCAGTACTTC. The chain joins TRBV6-5 to TRBJ2-5; a weak D match, TRBD1 (7 bases). The CDR3 spans 12 residues. The V gene's germline CDR1 is MNHEY and CDR2 SVGAGI. Deletions cut 10 bases from V and 5 bases from J, with 14 bases between.